The rows below give T cell receptor beta chains drawn from one sample of a study of patients and donors after allogeneic stem cell transplantation. TCRdb fed the RT-PCR reads into MiXCR, producing one record per CDR3 protein. The sample shows 150,000 to 200,000 distinct CDR3 sequences, approximately 24% of them seen only once. Sequences were obtained from blood, either unsorted or a sorted T cell fraction (not recorded which). The source of these receptors is a human donor who was either an allogeneic HSCT recipient or a stem cell or donor lymphocyte infusion donor (not recorded which). It is not recorded whose cells these are; they may come from a transplant donor. Both conserved end residues are part of each CDR3. A D gene is named only where the DNA matches it firmly. Size values are once, few and many counts, or a class for expanded clones, and some rows have none.

v_call,clone_size,j_call,d_call,cdr3_nt,cdr3_aa
TRBV6-2/TRBV6-3,NA,TRBJ2-3,NA,TGTGCCAGCTCCGGGGGCCCCACCCTCACAGATACGCAGTATTTT,CASSGGPTLTDTQYF
TRBV6-6,few,TRBJ1-2,TRBD1,TGTGCCAGCAGTTTCGACCGGGACAGGGATAACTATGGCTACACCTTC,CASSFDRDRDNYGYTF
TRBV7-9,NA,TRBJ1-1,NA,TGTGCCAGCAGCCCGCCCGCGGCAGGATCGGGAACTGAAGCTTTCTTT,CASSPPAAGSGTEAFF
TRBV4-1,few,TRBJ1-2,NA,TGCGCCAGCAGCCAATTTGGATCCCCCTCTAACTATGGCTACACCTTC,CASSQFGSPSNYGYTF
TRBV3-1,few,TRBJ1-1,TRBD1,TGTGCCAGCAGGCAACAGGGGAGGAACACTGAAGCTTTCTTT,CASRQQGRNTEAFF
TRBV14,once,TRBJ2-2,NA,TGTGCCAGCAGCCAAGCCCTGAGCGGGGAGCTGTTTTTT,CASSQALSGELFF
TRBV10-3,few,TRBJ2-1,NA,TGTGCCATCAGTGACCCGTTCACTAGCACGGGGCACAATGAGCAGTTCTTC,CAISDPFTSTGHNEQFF
TRBV12-3/TRBV12-4,many,TRBJ1-5,NA,TGTGCCAGCAGTTTCCACCGTTTCCTAACCCCCAATCAGCCCCAGCATTTT,CASSFHRFLTPNQPQHF
TRBV5-1,NA,TRBJ2-1,NA,TGCGCCAGCAGCTTGGATAGCGGAGGTTTCTACAATGAGCAGTTCTTC,CASSLDSGGFYNEQFF
TRBV20-1,NA,TRBJ1-2,NA,TGCAGTGCTAGGGACCTTAACTATGGCTACACCTTC,CSARDLNYGYTF
TRBV20-1,few,TRBJ1-4,NA,TGCAGTGCTAGGGAAACAACTAATGAAAAACTGTTTTTT,CSARETTNEKLFF
TRBV4-1,many,TRBJ1-4,TRBD1,TGCGCCAGCAGCCAAGGACCCGGACAGGGGGCGTTAACTAATGAAAAACTGTTTTTT,CASSQGPGQGALTNEKLFF
TRBV7-2,few,TRBJ1-6,NA,TGTGCCAGCAGCTTCGGGGGGAGATCCTATAATTCACCCCTCCACTTT,CASSFGGRSYNSPLHF
TRBV20-1,many,TRBJ1-1,NA,TGCAGTGCTAGGGGGGACACTTATCTAGGCACTGAAGCTTTCTTT,CSARGDTYLGTEAFF
TRBV20-1,few,TRBJ1-1,NA,TGCAGTGCTAGGGGAGGTACTGAAGCTTTCTTT,CSARGGTEAFF
TRBV20-1,few,TRBJ1-4,TRBD1,TGCAGTGCTAGAGATTCAGGGGGACGTGAAAAACTGTTTTTT,CSARDSGGREKLFF
TRBV20-1,few,TRBJ2-1,NA,TGCAGTGCTAGACACAATGAGCAGTTCTTC,CSARHNEQFF
TRBV6-2/TRBV6-3,many,TRBJ1-1,NA,TGTGCCAGCAGTAGAGCGGGACCCACTGAAGCTTTCTTT,CASSRAGPTEAFF
TRBV5-6,few,TRBJ2-2,NA,TGTGCCAGCAGCTATCAGGGGGGAAACACCGGGGAGCTGTTTTTT,CASSYQGGNTGELFF
TRBV29-1,NA,TRBJ2-1,NA,TGCAGCGTTGAATGGTCAATACTAGAGAGGGTTTACAATGAGCAGTTCTTC,CSVEWSILERVYNEQFF
TRBV3-1,NA,TRBJ1-1,TRBD1,TGTGCCAGCAGAGGTACCGGGACAGGGGGCCTTTGGACTGAAGCTTTCTTT,CASRGTGTGGLWTEAFF
TRBV3-1,many,TRBJ1-5,NA,TGTGCCAGCAGCCAATGGGGTCAGCCCCAGCATTTT,CASSQWGQPQHF
TRBV5-8,few,TRBJ2-5,TRBD1,TGTGCCAGCAGCACAACAGGGGTACGAATATTACCGCGCTTC,CASSTTGVRILPRF
TRBV2,few,TRBJ2-1,NA,TGTGCCAGCAGTCAAAGACAGGTGATATTCGTCAATGAGCAGTTCTTC,CASSQRQVIFVNEQFF
TRBV4-1,NA,TRBJ2-3,TRBD2,TGCGCCAGCAGCCAAGTGATATCTGGACTAGCGGGGGTCTCTAGCACAGATACGCAGTATTTT,CASSQVISGLAGVSSTDTQYF